This TCR beta chain stems from a study of T cell responses to AZD1222 COVID-19 vaccine. With 2 bases removed from V and 1 base from J, the gap between germline ends came to 11 bases. There are 16 residues in the CDR3. Germline values: CDR1 MNHEY, CDR2 SVGEGT. Only in-frame clones appear in the TCRdb table, and some are missing; sequencing was by immunoSEQ multiplex PCR. This table has around 120,000 clones, roughly 91% appearing once. The source of this sequence is an adult who received the AZD1222 COVID-19 vaccine. The genes are TRBV6-2 or TRBV6-3 and TRBJ1-4, with a weak D call TRBD1 (5 bases). The sample was peripheral blood, taken 28 days after the second AZD1222 dose. The CDR3 bases are TGTGCCAGCAGTTACCCCCAGGGAGGAACTAATGAAAAACTGTTTTTT. It translates to CASSYPQGGTNEKLFF.